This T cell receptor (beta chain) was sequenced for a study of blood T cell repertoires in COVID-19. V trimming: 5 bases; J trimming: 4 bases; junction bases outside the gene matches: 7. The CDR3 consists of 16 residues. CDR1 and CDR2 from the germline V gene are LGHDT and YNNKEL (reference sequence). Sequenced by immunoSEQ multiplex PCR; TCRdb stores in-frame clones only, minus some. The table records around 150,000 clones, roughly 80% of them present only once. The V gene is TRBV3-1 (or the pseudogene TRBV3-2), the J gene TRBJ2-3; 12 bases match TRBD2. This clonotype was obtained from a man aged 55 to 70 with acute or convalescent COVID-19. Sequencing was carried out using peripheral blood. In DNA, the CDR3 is TGTGCCAGCAGCTCACTAGCGGGGGGATTAGCAGATACGCAGTATTTT. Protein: CASSSLAGGLADTQYF.